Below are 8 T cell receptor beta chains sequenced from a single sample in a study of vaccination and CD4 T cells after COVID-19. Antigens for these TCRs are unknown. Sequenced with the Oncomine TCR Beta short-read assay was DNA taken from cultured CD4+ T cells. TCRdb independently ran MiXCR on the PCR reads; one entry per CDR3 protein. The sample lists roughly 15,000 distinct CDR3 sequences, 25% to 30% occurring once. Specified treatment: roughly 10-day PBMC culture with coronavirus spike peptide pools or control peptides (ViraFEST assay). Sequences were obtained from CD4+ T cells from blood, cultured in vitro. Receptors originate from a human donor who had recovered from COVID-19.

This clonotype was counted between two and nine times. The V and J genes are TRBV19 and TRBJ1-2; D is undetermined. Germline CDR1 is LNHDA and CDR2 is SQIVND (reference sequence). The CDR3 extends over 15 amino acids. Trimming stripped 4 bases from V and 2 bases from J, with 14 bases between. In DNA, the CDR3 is TGTGCCAGTAGTAGGCTTGCGCGGATCAACTATGGCTACACCTTC. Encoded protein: CASSRLARINYGYTF.

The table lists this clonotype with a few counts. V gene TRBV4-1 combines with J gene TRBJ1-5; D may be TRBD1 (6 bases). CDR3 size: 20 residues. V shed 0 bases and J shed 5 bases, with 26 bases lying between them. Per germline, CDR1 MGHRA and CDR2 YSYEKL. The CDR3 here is CASSQEGTARPGAGDQPQHF. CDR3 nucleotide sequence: TGCGCCAGCAGCCAAGAGGGGACTGCACGACCAGGGGCCGGGGATCAGCCCCAGCATTTT.

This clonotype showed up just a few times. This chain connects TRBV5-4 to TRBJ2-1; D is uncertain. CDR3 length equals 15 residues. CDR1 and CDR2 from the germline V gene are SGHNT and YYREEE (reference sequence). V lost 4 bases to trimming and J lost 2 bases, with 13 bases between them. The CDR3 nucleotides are TGTGCCAGCAGCCTGGATGGGCAGCCCTACAATGAGCAGTTCTTC. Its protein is CASSLDGQPYNEQFF. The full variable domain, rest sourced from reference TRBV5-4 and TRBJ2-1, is ETGVTQSPTHLIKTRGQQVTLRCSSQSGHNTVSWYQQALGQGPQFIFQYYREEENGRGNFPPRFSGLQFPNYSSELNVNALELDDSALYLCASSLDGQPYNEQFFGPGTRLTVL.

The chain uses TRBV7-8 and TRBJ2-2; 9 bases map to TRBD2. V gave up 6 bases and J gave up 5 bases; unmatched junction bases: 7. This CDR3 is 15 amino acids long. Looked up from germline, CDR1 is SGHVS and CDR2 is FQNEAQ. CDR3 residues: CASRFLSGGTGELFF. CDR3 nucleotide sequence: TGTGCCAGCAGGTTCTTGAGCGGGGGGACCGGGGAGCTGTTTTTT.

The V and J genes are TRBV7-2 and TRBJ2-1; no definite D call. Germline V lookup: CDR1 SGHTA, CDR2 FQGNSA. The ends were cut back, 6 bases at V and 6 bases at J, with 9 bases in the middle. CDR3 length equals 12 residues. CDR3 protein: CASSSPRNEQFF. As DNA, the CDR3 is TGTGCCAGCAGTTCTCCGCGCAATGAGCAGTTCTTC.

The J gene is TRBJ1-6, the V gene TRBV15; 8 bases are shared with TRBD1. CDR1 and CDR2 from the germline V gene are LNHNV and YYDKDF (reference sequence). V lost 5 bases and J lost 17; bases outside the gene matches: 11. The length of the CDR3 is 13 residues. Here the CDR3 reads CATSLRQGSGFHF. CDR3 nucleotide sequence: TGTGCCACCAGCCTACGACAGGGGTCCGGATTCCACTTT. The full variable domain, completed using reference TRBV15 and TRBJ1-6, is DAMVIQNPRYQVTQFGKPVTLSCSQTLNHNVMYWYQQKSSQAPKLLFHYYDKDFNNEADTPDNFQSRRPNTSFCFLDIRSPGLGDTAMYLCATSLRQGSGFHFGNGTRLTVT.

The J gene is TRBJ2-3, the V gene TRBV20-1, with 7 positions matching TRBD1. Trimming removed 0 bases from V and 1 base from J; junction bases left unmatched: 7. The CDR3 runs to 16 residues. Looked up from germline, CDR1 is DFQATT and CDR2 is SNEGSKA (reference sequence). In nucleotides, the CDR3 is TGCAGTGCTAGAGATGAGGGGGCGCGGGGCACAGATACGCAGTATTTT. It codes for CSARDEGARGTDTQYF.

CDR3 coding DNA: TGCGCCAGCAGTGAGTCGGTCCGGAATTCACCCCTCCACTTT. Translation: CASSESVRNSPLHF. The chain carries TRBV10-1 and TRBJ1-6, with D unclear. V lost 0 bases, J lost 7 bases, and 7 bases lay in between. The CDR3 runs 14 residues. Germline assignment: CDR1 WNHNN and CDR2 SYGVQD (reference sequence).